A single sample is the source of the 30 T cell receptor beta chains below, sequenced in a study of blood T cell repertoires in COVID-19. Clones were read by immunoSEQ multiplex PCR, and TCRdb kept only the in-frame ones, dropping some. This table holds about 80,000 clones, roughly four fifths found once. What was sequenced was peripheral blood. The origin of the receptors is an elderly man with acute or convalescent COVID-19.

This chain joins TRBV27 and TRBJ1-2, with D perhaps TRBD1 (6 bases). This CDR3 is built from 13 residues. Trimming pared 3 bases from V and 4 bases from J, leaving 9 bases between. Per the germline V gene, CDR1 is MNHEY and CDR2 is SMNVEV (reference sequence). The CDR3, as DNA: TGTGCCAGCAGTTTGACAGGAGGCTATGGCTACACCTTC. It is translated as CASSLTGGYGYTF.

The chain employs TRBV2 and TRBJ2-7, with TRBD1 as a possible D gene (6 bases). Germline V lookup: CDR1 SNHLY, CDR2 FYNNEI. The CDR3 is made up of 13 amino acids. Trimming took 2 bases from V and 3 from J, leaving 8 bases between them. This CDR3 reads CASSEIQGYEQYF. CDR3 sequence (DNA): TGTGCCAGCAGTGAAATACAGGGCTACGAGCAGTACTTC.

The rearrangement joins TRBV3-1 (or the pseudogene TRBV3-2) to TRBJ2-7, with TRBD1 identical over 8 bases. Losses at the gene ends were 4 bases for V and 5 bases for J; bases not matched to a gene: 10. Germline V gives CDR1 LGHDT, CDR2 YNNKEL (reference sequence). The CDR3 runs 15 residues. Here the CDR3 reads CASSPRQGQVDEQYF. CDR3 bases: TGTGCCAGCAGCCCGCGACAGGGACAGGTGGACGAGCAGTACTTC.

Sample share makes this clone medium-sized. The genes are TRBV7-3 and TRBJ1-2; D is unclear. V dropped 2 bases and J dropped 0 bases, with 10 bases sitting between them. The CDR3 length is 15 residues. The germline V gene has CDR1 SGHTA and CDR2 FQGTGA. The CDR3 region is CASSLVAGTNYGYTF. The CDR3 DNA sequence: TGTGCCAGCAGCTTAGTCGCAGGAACTAACTATGGCTACACCTTC.

The chain joins TRBV11-2 to TRBJ1-1; D possibly corresponds to TRBD1 (6 bases). Trimming stripped 2 bases from V and 4 bases from J, with 14 bases between. The length of the CDR3 is 15 residues. Germline V CDR1 and CDR2: SGHAT, FQNNGV. The CDR3 bases are TGTGCCAGCAGCTTACTCCAGGGGTGGGGCACTGAAGCTTTCTTT. Translation: CASSLLQGWGTEAFF.

This chain uses TRBV3-1 (or the pseudogene TRBV3-2) with TRBJ2-7; tentatively, D is TRBD2 (6 bases). Germline loops: CDR1 LGHDT, CDR2 YNNKEL (reference sequence). The CDR3 length is 12 residues. V was cut by 3 bases and J by 6 bases, with 9 bases left in between. CDR3 protein: CASSHFGGEQYF. CDR3 in DNA: TGTGCCAGCAGCCATTTCGGGGGCGAGCAGTACTTC.

V gene TRBV4-1 combines with J gene TRBJ2-1; possibly TRBD1 for D (6 bases). V dropped 1 base and J dropped 7 bases, with 17 bases sitting between them. This CDR3 has 16 amino acids. Germline CDR1 and CDR2: MGHRA and YSYEKL. The CDR3 bases are TGCGCCAGCAGCCAAGCAGGGGCCCAGACAAGGAATGAGCAGTTCTTC. The encoded protein is CASSQAGAQTRNEQFF.

The V call is TRBV6-6, the J call TRBJ2-1, with 9 bases that match TRBD2. The V and J ends lost 4 bases and 5 bases, in that order; junction bases with no gene match: 9. The CDR3 spans 16 residues. Germline values: CDR1 MNHNY, CDR2 SVGAGI (reference sequence). This chain's CDR3 is CASSSTLAGGHNEQFF. The CDR3 DNA reads as TGTGCCAGCAGTTCCACCCTCGCGGGGGGGCACAATGAGCAGTTCTTC.

In its sample, this clone was seen many times. The gene calls are TRBV10-2 and TRBJ1-3; a possible D gene is TRBD1 (5 bases). The CDR3 has 16 residues. Germline values: CDR1 WSHSY, CDR2 SAAADI. Deletions cut 2 bases from V and 0 bases from J, with 11 bases between. The CDR3: CASSEPGHSSGNTIYF. Written as DNA, the CDR3 is TGCGCCAGCAGTGAGCCCGGACATAGCTCTGGAAACACCATATATTTT.

V and J are TRBV19 and TRBJ1-5; 9 positions agree with TRBD1. J lost 5 bases, V lost 0 bases, and 8 bases had no gene match. In germline, CDR1 is LNHDA, CDR2 SQIVND (reference sequence). The CDR3 contains 17 residues. The CDR3: CASSIDARQGGDQPQHF. DNA for the CDR3: TGTGCCAGTAGTATAGACGCCCGACAGGGGGGAGATCAGCCCCAGCATTTT.

The gene calls are TRBV2 and TRBJ2-7, with D maybe TRBD2 (6 bases). The germline V gene encodes CDR1 SNHLY and CDR2 FYNNEI. Trimming removed 7 bases from V and 7 bases from J, with 14 bases in between. The CDR3 loop spans 12 amino acids. The CDR3 sequence is CASTMEGIEQYF. For the CDR3, the DNA is TGTGCCAGCACCATGGAGGGAATAGAGCAGTACTTC.

The chain has TRBV12-5 and TRBJ1-3; 9 nucleotides align to TRBD1. Germline CDR1 is LGHNT and CDR2 is FRNRAP. The CDR3 contains 19 residues. The ends lost 1 base at V and 1 base at J; junction bases unmatched: 11. In DNA form, the CDR3 reads TGTGCTAGTGGTTTGGCCCCCGGTTGGGACAGGGAATCTGGAAACACCATATATTTT. It specifies CASGLAPGWDRESGNTIYF.

J is TRBJ2-1 and V is TRBV7-9; TRBD2 aligns across 11 bases. The V segment lost 5 bases and the J segment 7 bases; nucleotides outside the gene matches: 10. Germline CDR1 reads SEHNR; CDR2 reads FQNEAQ (reference sequence). CDR3 size: 16 residues. The CDR3: CASSAFLAGGVNEQFF. Here the CDR3 DNA reads TGTGCCAGCAGCGCATTCCTAGCGGGGGGAGTGAATGAGCAGTTCTTC.

The rearrangement links TRBV7-8 to TRBJ1-2; TRBD1 matches 7 bases. V lost 6 bases and J lost 0; bases outside the gene matches: 7. The CDR3 totals 15 residues. The germline CDR1 and CDR2 sequences are SGHVS and FQNEAQ. The CDR3 loop is CASRPGGTANYGYTF. The CDR3 nucleotides read TGTGCCAGCAGACCTGGCGGGACAGCTAACTATGGCTACACCTTC. Based on the CDR3 plus reference TRBV7-8 and TRBJ1-2, the full variable domain is GAGVSQSPRYKVAKRGQDVALRCDPISGHVSLFWYQQALGQGPEFLTYFQNEAQLDKSGLPSDRFFAERPEGSVSTLKIQRTQQEDSAVYLCASRPGGTANYGYTFGSGTRLTVV.

The chain joins TRBV19 to TRBJ2-7, with 7 bases matching TRBD2. The CDR3 runs to 15 residues. V shed 1 base and J 3 bases; nucleotides not matched to a gene: 6. Germline lookup yields CDR1 LNHDA and CDR2 SQIVND (reference sequence). DNA for the CDR3: TGTGCCAGTAGTATAGCTGGCGGGGGATACTACGAGCAGTACTTC. Its protein is CASSIAGGGYYEQYF.

CDR3 amino acids: CASSDRAGGGDEQFF. DNA of the CDR3: TGTGCCAGCAGTGACCGAGCGGGGGGCGGCGATGAGCAGTTCTTC. The rearrangement joins TRBV2 to TRBJ2-1, with 9 positions matching TRBD2. The V segment lost 3 bases and the J segment 8 bases; nucleotides outside the gene matches: 8. From germline, CDR1 is SNHLY and CDR2 FYNNEI. The CDR3 spans 15 residues.

The V gene is TRBV20-1, the J gene TRBJ2-3; 7 bases are a match to TRBD1. Germline V CDR1 and CDR2: DFQATT, SNEGSKA (reference sequence). The length of the CDR3 is 13 residues. After removal of 3 bases from V and 4 bases from J, the junction contained 4 bases not matched to a gene. For the CDR3, the DNA is TGCAGTGCTAGTTTAGGGGGCGCAGATACGCAGTATTTT. This sequence encodes CSASLGGADTQYF.

This clone has a handful of counts. The J gene is TRBJ1-6, the V gene TRBV7-8; D is perhaps TRBD1 (6 bases). Germline loops: CDR1 SGHVS, CDR2 FQNEAQ. Between the trimmed V and J ends, which lost 3 bases and 8 bases, there was a span of 17 bases. This CDR3 has 16 amino acids. This CDR3 reads CASSFFSRGIDSPLHF. The CDR3 DNA is TGTGCCAGCAGCTTCTTCAGCAGGGGAATTGATTCACCCCTCCACTTT.

This clone was seen more than once but under ten times. The chain uses TRBV2 and TRBJ1-6; tentative D call: TRBD1 (6 bases). The CDR3 extends over 15 amino acids. The germline V and J ends were trimmed by 2 bases and 9 bases, with 14 bases remaining between them. CDR1 is SNHLY and CDR2 is FYNNEI in the germline V gene. The CDR3, as DNA: TGTGCCAGCAGTGAAATACCAGGGGCGGGTTCACCCCTCCACTTT. Its translation is CASSEIPGAGSPLHF.

V and J are TRBV9 and TRBJ1-2; D gene uncertain. V was trimmed by 3 bases and J by 5 bases, leaving 5 bases between them. The CDR3 consists of 11 residues. Germline values: CDR1 SGDLS, CDR2 YYNGEE. The CDR3 DNA reads as TGTGCCAGCAGCGCCTTATATGGCTACACCTTC. It yields the protein CASSALYGYTF.

The chain joins TRBV19 to TRBJ1-1; 8 bases are shared with TRBD1. Germline V lookup: CDR1 LNHDA, CDR2 SQIVND (reference sequence). The CDR3 is 14 amino acids. V was pared by 5 bases and J by 1 base, with 3 bases of the junction left unmatched. CDR3: CASSPGTGNTEAFF. CDR3 DNA sequence: TGTGCCAGTAGTCCCGGGACAGGGAACACTGAAGCTTTCTTT.

The chain carries TRBV27 and TRBJ2-5; D call uncertain. Germline CDR1 MNHEY, CDR2 SMNVEV (reference sequence). V lost 4 bases to trimming and J lost 2 bases, with 8 bases between them. The CDR3 totals 13 residues. CDR3: CASSSNEQETQYF. The CDR3 nucleotides read TGTGCCAGCAGTTCTAACGAGCAAGAGACCCAGTACTTC.

The chain employs TRBV18 and TRBJ2-1; 8 nucleotides match TRBD1. J was trimmed by 6 bases and V by 6 bases; bases with no gene match: 10. Germline-derived CDR1 and CDR2 are KGHSH and LQKENI. The CDR3 consists of 15 residues. CDR3 amino acids: CASSTTGDKSNEQFF. The CDR3 DNA is TGTGCCAGCTCGACGACAGGGGACAAAAGCAATGAGCAGTTCTTC.

The chain carries TRBV5-1 and TRBJ2-7; 10 bases map to TRBD1. Germline CDR1 SGHRS, CDR2 YFSETQ. The CDR3 is 14 amino acids. V lost 4 bases and J lost 3; bases outside the gene matches: 4. The CDR3 DNA reads TGCGCCAGCAGCGGGACAGGGGCGTACTACGAGCAGTACTTC. Its protein product is CASSGTGAYYEQYF.

The chain couples TRBV5-8 to TRBJ2-2; unclear D gene. This CDR3 is built from 13 residues. The germline V and J ends were trimmed by 1 base and 7 bases, with 8 bases remaining between them. Germline lookup yields CDR1 SGHTS and CDR2 YDEGEE. The CDR3 sequence: CASSLQHRGELFF. The DNA of the CDR3 is TGTGCCAGCAGCTTGCAACACCGCGGGGAGCTGTTTTTT.

The chain combines TRBV27 with TRBJ1-1; D unclear. The V end lost 0 bases, the J end lost 5 bases, and 10 bases lay between the germline ends. Germline V CDR1 and CDR2: MNHEY, SMNVEV (reference sequence). The CDR3 extends over 14 amino acids. The CDR3 here is CASSLSPPRTEAFF. DNA for the CDR3: TGTGCCAGCAGTTTATCCCCCCCTCGGACTGAAGCTTTCTTT.

The chain employs TRBV20-1 and TRBJ1-6; D may be TRBD1 (5 bases). The CDR3 length is 13 residues. Looked up from germline, CDR1 is DFQATT and CDR2 is SNEGSKA (reference sequence). V gave up 3 bases and J gave up 7 bases, with 10 bases separating them. The CDR3 DNA reads as TGCAGTGCTAGTAGGGGTGGCAATTCACCCCTCCACTTT. Translating gives CSASRGGNSPLHF.

The CDR3 loop is CASSRSGTVNYGYTF. In DNA form, the CDR3 reads TGTGCCAGCAGCCGTTCCGGGACTGTCAACTATGGCTACACCTTC. The chain employs TRBV6-5 and TRBJ1-2; a weak D match, TRBD1 (5 bases). The CDR3 extends over 15 amino acids. The V end was cut by 6 bases, the J end by 2 bases, with 16 bases between. Germline lookup yields CDR1 MNHEY and CDR2 SVGAGI.

CDR3 DNA: TGTGCCAGCAGCTTAACGATTTGGGACAGGGATTATAGGGCCAACGTCCTGACTTTC. Residues: CASSLTIWDRDYRANVLTF. The V call is TRBV7-3, the J call TRBJ2-6, with TRBD1 identical over 9 bases. The CDR3 runs 19 residues. Germline V gene lookup returns CDR1 SGHTA and CDR2 FQGTGA. V lost 0 bases to trimming and J lost 5 bases; unmatched junction nucleotides: 11.

This chain joins TRBV7-9 and TRBJ1-5; 7 nucleotides match TRBD1. After removal of 3 bases from V and 2 bases from J, the junction contained 4 bases not matched to a gene. This CDR3 is 15 amino acids long. The germline gives CDR1 SEHNR, CDR2 FQNEAQ (reference sequence). Here the CDR3 DNA reads TGTGCCAGCAGCTTCGGTACAGGGGGCAATCAGCCCCAGCATTTT. Encoded protein: CASSFGTGGNQPQHF.